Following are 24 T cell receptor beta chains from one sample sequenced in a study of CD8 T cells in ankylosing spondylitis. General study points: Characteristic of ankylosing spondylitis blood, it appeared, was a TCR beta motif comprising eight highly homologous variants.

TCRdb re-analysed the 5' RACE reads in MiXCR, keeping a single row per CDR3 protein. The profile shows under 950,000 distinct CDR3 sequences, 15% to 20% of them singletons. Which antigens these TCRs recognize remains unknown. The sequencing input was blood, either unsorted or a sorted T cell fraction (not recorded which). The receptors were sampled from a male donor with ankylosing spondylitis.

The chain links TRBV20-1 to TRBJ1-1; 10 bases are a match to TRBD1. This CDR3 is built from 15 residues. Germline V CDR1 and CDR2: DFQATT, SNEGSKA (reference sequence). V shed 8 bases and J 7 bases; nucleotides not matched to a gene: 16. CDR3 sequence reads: CSSPSGTGAKGEAFF. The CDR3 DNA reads TGCAGTTCCCCCTCCGGGACAGGGGCCAAAGGTGAAGCTTTCTTT.

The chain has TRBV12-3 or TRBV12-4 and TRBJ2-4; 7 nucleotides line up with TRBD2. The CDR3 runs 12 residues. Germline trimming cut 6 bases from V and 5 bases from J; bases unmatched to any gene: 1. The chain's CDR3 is CASRLAENIQYF. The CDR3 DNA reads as TGTGCCAGCAGGCTAGCGGAAAACATTCAGTACTTC.

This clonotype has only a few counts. The CDR3, as DNA: TGTGCCACCAGTAGCGGCAGGGATCACATTCAGTACTTC. Translating it yields CATSSGRDHIQYF. This chain uses TRBV24-1 with TRBJ2-4; tentatively, D is TRBD1 or TRBD2 (5 bases each). This CDR3 spans 13 amino acids. Germline assignment: CDR1 KGHDR and CDR2 SFDVKD. V lost 6 bases, J lost 8 bases, and 13 bases lay in between.

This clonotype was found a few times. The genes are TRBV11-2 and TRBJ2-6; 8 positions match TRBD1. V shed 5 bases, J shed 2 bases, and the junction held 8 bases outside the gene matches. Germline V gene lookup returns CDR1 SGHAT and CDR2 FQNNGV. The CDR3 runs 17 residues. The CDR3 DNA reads TGTGCCAGCAGCCCACTGGACAGGGCGACTGGGGCCAACGTCCTGACTTTC. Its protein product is CASSPLDRATGANVLTF.

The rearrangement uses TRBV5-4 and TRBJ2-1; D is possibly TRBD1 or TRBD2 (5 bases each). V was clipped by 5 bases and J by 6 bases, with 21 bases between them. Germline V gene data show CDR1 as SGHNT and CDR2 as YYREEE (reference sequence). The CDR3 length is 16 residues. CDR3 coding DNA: TGTGCCAGCAGTCCTGCCGGGACCAGGCAGGCCAATGAGCAGTTCTTC. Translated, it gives CASSPAGTRQANEQFF.

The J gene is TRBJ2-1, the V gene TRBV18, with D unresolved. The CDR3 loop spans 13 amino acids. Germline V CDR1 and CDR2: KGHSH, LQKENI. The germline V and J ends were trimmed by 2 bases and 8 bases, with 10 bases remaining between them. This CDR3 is CASSPMATYEQFF. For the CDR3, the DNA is TGTGCCAGCTCACCAATGGCGACCTATGAGCAGTTCTTC.

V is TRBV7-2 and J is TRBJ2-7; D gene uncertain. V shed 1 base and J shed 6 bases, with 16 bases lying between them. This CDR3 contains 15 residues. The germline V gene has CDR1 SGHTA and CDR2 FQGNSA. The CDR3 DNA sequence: TGTGCCAGCAGCTTAGTTGTTCTTAAAGCTGCCGAGCAGTACTTC. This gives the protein CASSLVVLKAAEQYF.

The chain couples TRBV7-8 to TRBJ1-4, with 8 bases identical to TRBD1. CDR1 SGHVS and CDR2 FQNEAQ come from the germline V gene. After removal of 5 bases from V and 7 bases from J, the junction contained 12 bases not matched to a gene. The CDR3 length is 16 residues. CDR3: CASSPQGARLGEKLFF. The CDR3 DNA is TGTGCCAGCAGCCCCCAGGGGGCGCGCCTGGGTGAAAAACTGTTTTTT.

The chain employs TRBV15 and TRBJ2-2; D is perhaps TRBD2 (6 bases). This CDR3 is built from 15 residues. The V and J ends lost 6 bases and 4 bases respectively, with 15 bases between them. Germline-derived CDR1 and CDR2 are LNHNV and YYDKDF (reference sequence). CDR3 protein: CATSWDSFSTGELFF. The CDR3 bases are TGTGCCACCAGTTGGGACTCCTTCTCCACCGGGGAGCTGTTTTTT.

The CDR3 reads CASSTSGGTDTQYF. CDR3 DNA: TGTGCCAGCAGCACTAGCGGAGGCACAGATACGCAGTATTTT. This chain connects TRBV7-9 to TRBJ2-3; 8 bases fit TRBD2. The trim removed 5 bases at V and 1 base at J, leaving 2 bases unmatched. The germline V gene has CDR1 SEHNR and CDR2 FQNEAQ (reference sequence). This CDR3 region has 14 residues.

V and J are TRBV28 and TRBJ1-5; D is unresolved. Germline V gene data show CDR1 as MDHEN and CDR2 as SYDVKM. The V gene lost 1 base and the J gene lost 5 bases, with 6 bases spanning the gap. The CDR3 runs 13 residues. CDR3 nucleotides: TGTGCCAGCAGTTTATTAAGTTATCAGCCCCAGCATTTT. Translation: CASSLLSYQPQHF.

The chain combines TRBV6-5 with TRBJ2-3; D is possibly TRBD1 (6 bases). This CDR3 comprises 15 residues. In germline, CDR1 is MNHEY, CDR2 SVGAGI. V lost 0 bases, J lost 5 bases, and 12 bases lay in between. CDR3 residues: CASSYSWGRVDTQYF. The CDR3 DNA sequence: TGTGCCAGCAGTTACTCGTGGGGGCGCGTAGATACGCAGTATTTT.

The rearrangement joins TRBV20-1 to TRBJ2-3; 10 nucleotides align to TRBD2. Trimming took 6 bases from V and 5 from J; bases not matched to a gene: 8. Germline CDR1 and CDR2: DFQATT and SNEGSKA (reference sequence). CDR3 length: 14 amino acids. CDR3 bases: TGCAGTGCGGAGAGGTCTAGCGGGAGAGATACGCAGTATTTT. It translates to CSAERSSGRDTQYF.

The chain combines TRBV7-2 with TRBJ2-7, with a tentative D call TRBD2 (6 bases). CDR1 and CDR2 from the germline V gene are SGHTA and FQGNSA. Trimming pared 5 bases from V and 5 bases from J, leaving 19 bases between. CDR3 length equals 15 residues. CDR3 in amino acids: CASSPTRETRHEQYF. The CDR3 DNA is TGTGCCAGCAGCCCCACTCGGGAGACACGCCACGAGCAGTACTTC.

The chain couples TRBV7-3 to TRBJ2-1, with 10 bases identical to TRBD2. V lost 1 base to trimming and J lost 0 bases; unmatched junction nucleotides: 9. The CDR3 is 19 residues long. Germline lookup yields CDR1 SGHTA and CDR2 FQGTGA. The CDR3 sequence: CASSLNLRAGGLSYNEQFF. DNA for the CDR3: TGTGCCAGCAGCTTAAATCTTAGAGCGGGGGGGCTCTCCTACAATGAGCAGTTCTTC.

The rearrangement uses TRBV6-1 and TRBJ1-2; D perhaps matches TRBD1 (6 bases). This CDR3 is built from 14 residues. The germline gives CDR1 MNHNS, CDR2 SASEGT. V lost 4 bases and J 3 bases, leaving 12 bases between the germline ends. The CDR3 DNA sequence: TGTGCCAGCAGTGCTGGGGGCTCTTACTATGGCTACACCTTC. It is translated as CASSAGGSYYGYTF.

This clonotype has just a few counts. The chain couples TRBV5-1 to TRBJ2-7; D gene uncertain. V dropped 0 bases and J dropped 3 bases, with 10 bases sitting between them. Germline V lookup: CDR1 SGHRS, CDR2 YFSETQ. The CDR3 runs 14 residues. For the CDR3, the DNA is TGCGCCAGCAGCTTGGAGCTACCGGGCTACGAGCAGTACTTC. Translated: CASSLELPGYEQYF.

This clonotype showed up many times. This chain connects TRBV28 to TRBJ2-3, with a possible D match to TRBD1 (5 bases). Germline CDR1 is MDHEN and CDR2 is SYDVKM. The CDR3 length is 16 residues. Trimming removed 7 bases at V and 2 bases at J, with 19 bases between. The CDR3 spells CASKTPGLDITDTQYF. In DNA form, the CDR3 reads TGTGCCAGCAAAACCCCCGGCTTGGACATCACAGATACGCAGTATTTT.

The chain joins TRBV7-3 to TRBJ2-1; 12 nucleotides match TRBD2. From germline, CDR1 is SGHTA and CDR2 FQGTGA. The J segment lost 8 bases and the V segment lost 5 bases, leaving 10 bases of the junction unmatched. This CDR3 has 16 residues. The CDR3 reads CASSGPSGGAGDEQFF. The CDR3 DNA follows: TGTGCCAGCAGCGGCCCTAGCGGGGGGGCCGGGGATGAGCAGTTCTTC.

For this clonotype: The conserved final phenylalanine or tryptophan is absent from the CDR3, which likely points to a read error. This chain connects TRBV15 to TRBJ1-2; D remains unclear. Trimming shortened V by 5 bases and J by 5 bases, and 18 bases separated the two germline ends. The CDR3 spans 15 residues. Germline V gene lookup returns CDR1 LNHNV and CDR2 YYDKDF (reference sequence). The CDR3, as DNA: TGTGCCACCAGCCCGCCCCGCAGGACTCCTTATGGCTACACCTAC. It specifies CATSPPRRTPYGYTY.

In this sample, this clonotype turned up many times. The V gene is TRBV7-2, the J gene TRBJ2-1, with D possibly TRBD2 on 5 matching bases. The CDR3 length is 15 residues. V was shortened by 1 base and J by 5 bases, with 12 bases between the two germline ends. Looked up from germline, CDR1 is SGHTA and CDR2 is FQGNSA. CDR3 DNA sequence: TGTGCCAGCAGCTTAGGGACTCTAAATAACAATGAGCAGTTCTTC. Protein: CASSLGTLNNNEQFF.

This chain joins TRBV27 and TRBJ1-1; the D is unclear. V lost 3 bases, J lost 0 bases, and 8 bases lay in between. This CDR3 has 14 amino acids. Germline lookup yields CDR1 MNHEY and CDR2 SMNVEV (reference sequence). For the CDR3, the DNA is TGTGCCAGCAGTTTGGAGAAGATGAACACTGAAGCTTTCTTT. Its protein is CASSLEKMNTEAFF.

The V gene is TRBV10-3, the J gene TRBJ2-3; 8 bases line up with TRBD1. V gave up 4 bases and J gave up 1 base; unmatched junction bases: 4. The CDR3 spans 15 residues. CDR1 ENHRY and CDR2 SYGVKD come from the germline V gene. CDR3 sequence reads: CAISADRGGTDTQYF. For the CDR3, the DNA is TGTGCCATCAGTGCCGACAGGGGTGGCACAGATACGCAGTATTTT.

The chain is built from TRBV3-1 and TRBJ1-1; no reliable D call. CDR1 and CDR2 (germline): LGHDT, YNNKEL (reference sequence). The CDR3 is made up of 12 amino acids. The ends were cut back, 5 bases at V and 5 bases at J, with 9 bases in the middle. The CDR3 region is CASSDPSTEAFF. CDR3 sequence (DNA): TGTGCCAGCAGCGACCCTAGTACTGAAGCTTTCTTT.